This T cell receptor beta chain was found in a study of cytomegalovirus exposure and HLA in healthy donors. Study-level results: Analyses of presence and absence presupposed an approximately uniform sequencing depth across donors. Available immune exposure information was restricted to CMV serostatus only.

Healthy people donating bone marrow made up the donors. The primer mix had 60 Vbeta and 13 Jbeta primers. TCRdb keeps only in-frame clones here, not all; method: immunoSEQ multiplex PCR. This table has over 130,000 clones, roughly 83% appearing once. In regard to this clone: The antigen is undetermined.

Input material: PBMCs. The receptor's source is a human donor in good health.

This CDR3 is CSVEILGARSREQYF. CDR3 nucleotide sequence: TGCAGCGTTGAAATCCTTGGGGCTAGATCCCGCGAGCAGTACTTC. The chain couples TRBV29-1 to TRBJ2-7; tentatively, D is TRBD1 (5 bases). The CDR3 spans 15 residues. V dropped 2 bases and J dropped 6 bases, with 20 bases sitting between them. From germline, CDR1 is SQVTM and CDR2 ANQGSEA.